This T cell receptor beta chain was retrieved from a study of blood T cell repertoires in COVID-19. Study-wide context: In each case, the material was cDNA or gDNA derived from T cells, B-cell-depleted T cells, or PBMCs.

Patients from Seattle were sampled longitudinally, starting during active infection. Method: immunoSEQ multiplex PCR; TCRdb's copy keeps in-frame clones and lacks some. The sample holds around 50,000 clones; 82% are singletons and the top ten take around 10%. The trim removed 4 bases at V and 5 bases at J, leaving 7 bases unmatched. This CDR3 spans 16 amino acids. Germline values: CDR1 KGHDR, CDR2 SFDVKD. Material: peripheral blood. The chain joins TRBV24-1 to TRBJ2-5, with TRBD2 matching 12 bases. This sequence originates from an elderly man with COVID-19, enrolled during active disease. The CDR3 nucleotides are TGTGCCACCAGTGACTTAGGACTAGCGGGAATCGAGACCCAGTACTTC. Encoded protein: CATSDLGLAGIETQYF.